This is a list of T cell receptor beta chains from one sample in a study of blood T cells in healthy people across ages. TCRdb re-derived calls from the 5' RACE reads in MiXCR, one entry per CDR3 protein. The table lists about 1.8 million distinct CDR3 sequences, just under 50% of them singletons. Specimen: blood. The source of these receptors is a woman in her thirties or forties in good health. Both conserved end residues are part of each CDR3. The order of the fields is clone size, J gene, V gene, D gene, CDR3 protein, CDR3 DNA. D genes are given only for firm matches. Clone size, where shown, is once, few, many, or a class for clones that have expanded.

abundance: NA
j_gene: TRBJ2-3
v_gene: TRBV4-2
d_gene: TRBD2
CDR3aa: CASSQEARLAGGPSTDTQYF
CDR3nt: TGTGCCAGCAGCCAAGAGGCCAGACTAGCGGGGGGCCCTAGCACAGATACGCAGTATTTT

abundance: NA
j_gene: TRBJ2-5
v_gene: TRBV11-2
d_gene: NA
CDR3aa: CASSNHGSRGGETQYF
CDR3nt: TGTGCCAGCAGCAACCACGGGAGTCGGGGCGGGGAGACCCAGTACTTC

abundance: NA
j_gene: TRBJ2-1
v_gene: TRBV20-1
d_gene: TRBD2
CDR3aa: CSAAGGTGYNEQFF
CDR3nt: TGCAGTGCTGCGGGGGGGACGGGCTACAATGAGCAGTTCTTC

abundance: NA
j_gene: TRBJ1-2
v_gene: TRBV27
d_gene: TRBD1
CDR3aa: CASSTEGASGYTF
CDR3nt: TGTGCCAGCAGTACAGAGGGGGCCAGTGGCTACACCTTC

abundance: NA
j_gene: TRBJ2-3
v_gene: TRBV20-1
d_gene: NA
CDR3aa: CSARDWGGRNGTDTQYF
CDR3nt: TGCAGTGCTAGAGATTGGGGGGGGCGGAACGGCACAGATACGCAGTATTTT

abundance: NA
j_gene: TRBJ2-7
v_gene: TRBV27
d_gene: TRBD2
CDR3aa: CASSLISGGAYEQYF
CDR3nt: TGTGCCAGCAGTTTGATCAGCGGGGGGGCGTACGAGCAGTACTTC

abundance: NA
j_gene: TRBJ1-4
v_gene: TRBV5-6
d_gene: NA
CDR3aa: CASSRRGHLKNATNEKLFF
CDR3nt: TGTGCCAGCAGCCGGAGGGGACACCTTAAAAACGCAACTAATGAAAAACTGTTTTTT

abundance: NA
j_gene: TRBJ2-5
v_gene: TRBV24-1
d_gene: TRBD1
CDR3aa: CATSDLGTGGPPYQETQYF
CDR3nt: TGTGCCACCAGTGATTTGGGGACAGGGGGGCCCCCATACCAAGAGACCCAGTACTTC

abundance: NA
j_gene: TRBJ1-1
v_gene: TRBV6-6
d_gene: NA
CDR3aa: CASSARRETEAFF
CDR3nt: TGTGCCAGCAGTGCCCGCAGGGAGACTGAAGCTTTCTTT

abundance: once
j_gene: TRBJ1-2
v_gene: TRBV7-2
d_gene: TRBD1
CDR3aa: CASSLGVDRQGFLNYGYTF
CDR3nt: TGTGCCAGCAGCTTAGGGGTCGATCGACAGGGCTTTTTAAACTATGGCTACACCTTC

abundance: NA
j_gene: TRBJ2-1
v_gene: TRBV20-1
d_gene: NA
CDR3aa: CSASRSRTYNEQFF
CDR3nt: TGCAGTGCTAGCAGGTCACGAACCTACAATGAGCAGTTCTTC

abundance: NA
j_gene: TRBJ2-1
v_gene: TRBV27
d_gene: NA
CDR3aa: CASSLASGRVNEQFF
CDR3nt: TGTGCCAGCAGTTTAGCCTCGGGACGGGTCAATGAGCAGTTCTTC

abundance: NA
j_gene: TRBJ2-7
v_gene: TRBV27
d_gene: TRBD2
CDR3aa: CASSTSGFPYEQYF
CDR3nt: TGTGCCAGCAGCACTAGCGGGTTCCCCTACGAGCAGTACTTC

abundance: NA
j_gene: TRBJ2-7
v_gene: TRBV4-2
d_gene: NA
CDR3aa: CASSQDGKVDYEQYF
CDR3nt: TGTGCCAGCAGCCAAGATGGGAAAGTCGACTACGAGCAGTACTTC

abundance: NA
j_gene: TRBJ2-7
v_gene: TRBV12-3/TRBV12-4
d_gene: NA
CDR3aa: CASSFRDLGEQYF
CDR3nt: TGTGCCAGCAGTTTCCGGGACCTCGGGGAGCAGTACTTC

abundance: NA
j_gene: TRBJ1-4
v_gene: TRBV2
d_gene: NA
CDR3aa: CASSPFRGTTTNEKLFF
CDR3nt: TGTGCCAGCAGCCCCTTCCGGGGAACCACAACTAATGAAAAACTGTTTTTT

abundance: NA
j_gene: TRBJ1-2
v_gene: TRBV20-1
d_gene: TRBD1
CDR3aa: CSARDPDRDYGYTF
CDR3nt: TGCAGTGCTAGAGATCCGGACAGGGACTATGGCTACACCTTC

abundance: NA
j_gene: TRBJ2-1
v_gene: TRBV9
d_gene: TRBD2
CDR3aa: CASSVRLAGRYNEQFF
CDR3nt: TGTGCCAGCAGCGTTAGGCTAGCGGGGAGGTACAATGAGCAGTTCTTC

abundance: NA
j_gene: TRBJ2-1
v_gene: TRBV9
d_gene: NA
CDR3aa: CASSAFGGGGATINEQFF
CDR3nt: TGTGCCAGCAGCGCCTTCGGTGGTGGAGGGGCTACGATCAATGAGCAGTTCTTC

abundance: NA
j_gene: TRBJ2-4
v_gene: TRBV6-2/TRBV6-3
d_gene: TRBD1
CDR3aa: CASSCAGGAKNIQYF
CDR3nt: TGTGCCAGCAGTTGCGCAGGGGGAGCCAAAAACATACAGTACTTC

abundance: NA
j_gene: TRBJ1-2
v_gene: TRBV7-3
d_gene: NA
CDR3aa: CASSLLQVQGRGYTF
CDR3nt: TGTGCCAGCAGCTTACTTCAGGTTCAGGGAAGAGGCTACACCTTC

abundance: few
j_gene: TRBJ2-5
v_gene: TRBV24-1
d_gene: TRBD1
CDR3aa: CATSATDYRGGQETQYF
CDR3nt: TGTGCCACCAGTGCGACCGACTACAGGGGCGGGCAAGAGACCCAGTACTTC

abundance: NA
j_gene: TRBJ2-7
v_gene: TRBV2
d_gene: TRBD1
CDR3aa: CASSRDRDDYEQYF
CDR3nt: TGTGCCAGCAGTCGGGACAGGGACGACTACGAGCAGTACTTC

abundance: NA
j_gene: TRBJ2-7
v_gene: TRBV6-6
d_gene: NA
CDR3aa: CASRRQVDYEQYF
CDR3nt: TGTGCCAGCAGACGACAGGTGGACTACGAGCAGTACTTC

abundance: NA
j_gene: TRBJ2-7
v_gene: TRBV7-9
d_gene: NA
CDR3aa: CVSSLVGYEQYF
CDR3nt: TGTGTCAGCAGCTTAGTCGGCTACGAGCAGTACTTC

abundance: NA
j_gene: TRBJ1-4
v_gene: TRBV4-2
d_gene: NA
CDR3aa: CASSQAAREKLFF
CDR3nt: TGTGCCAGCAGCCAAGCTGCGAGGGAAAAACTGTTTTTT

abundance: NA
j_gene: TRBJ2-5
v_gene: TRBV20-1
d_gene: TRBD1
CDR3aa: CSAREQQGELYNEQYF
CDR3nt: TGCAGTGCTAGAGAGCAACAGGGGGAATTATACAATGAGCAGTACTTC

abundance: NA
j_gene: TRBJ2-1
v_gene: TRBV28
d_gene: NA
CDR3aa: CASSFAVSSYNEQFF
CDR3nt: TGTGCCAGCAGTTTTGCAGTAAGCTCCTACAATGAGCAGTTCTTC

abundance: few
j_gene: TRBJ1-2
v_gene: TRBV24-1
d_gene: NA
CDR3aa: CATSDLGGSGYTF
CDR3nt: TGTGCCACCAGTGATTTGGGGGGTTCTGGCTACACCTTC

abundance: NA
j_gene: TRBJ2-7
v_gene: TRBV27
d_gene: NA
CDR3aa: CASSLEGRIPSEQYF
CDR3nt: TGTGCCAGCAGTTTAGAGGGACGGATCCCTTCCGAGCAGTACTTC

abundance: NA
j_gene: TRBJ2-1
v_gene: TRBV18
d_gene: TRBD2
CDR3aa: CASSPRGLAGAIEQFF
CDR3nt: TGTGCCAGCTCACCCCGGGGACTAGCGGGGGCCATAGAGCAGTTCTTC

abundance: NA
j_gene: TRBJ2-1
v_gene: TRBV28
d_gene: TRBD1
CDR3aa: CASKLGQGWGNEQFF
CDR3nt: TGTGCCAGCAAACTAGGACAGGGGTGGGGGAATGAGCAGTTCTTC

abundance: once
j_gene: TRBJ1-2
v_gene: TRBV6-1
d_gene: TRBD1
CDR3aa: CASIGTDGYTF
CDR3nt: TGTGCCAGCATTGGGACAGATGGCTACACCTTC

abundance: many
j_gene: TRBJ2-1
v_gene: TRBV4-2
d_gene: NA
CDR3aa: CASSTRPRGAYNEQFF
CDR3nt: TGTGCCAGCAGCACTCGCCCCAGGGGGGCCTACAATGAGCAGTTCTTC

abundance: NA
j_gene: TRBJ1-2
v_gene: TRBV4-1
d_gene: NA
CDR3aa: CASSQEWRERGYTF
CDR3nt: TGCGCCAGCAGCCAAGAGTGGCGGGAGAGGGGCTACACCTTC

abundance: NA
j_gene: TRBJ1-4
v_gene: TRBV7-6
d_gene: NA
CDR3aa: CASSLVSGEKLFF
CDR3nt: TGTGCCAGCAGCTTAGTTTCCGGAGAAAAACTGTTTTTT

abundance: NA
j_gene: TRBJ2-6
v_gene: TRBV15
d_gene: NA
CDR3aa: CATSRGGRTGANVLTF
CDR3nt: TGTGCCACCAGCAGAGGGGGGCGAACTGGGGCCAACGTCCTGACTTTC

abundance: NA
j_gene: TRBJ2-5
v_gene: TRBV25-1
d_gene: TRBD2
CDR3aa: CASTHGGKETQYF
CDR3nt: TGTGCCAGCACCCACGGGGGGAAAGAGACCCAGTACTTC

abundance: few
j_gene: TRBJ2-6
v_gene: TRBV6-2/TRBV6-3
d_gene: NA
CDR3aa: CASSSRAISGANVLTF
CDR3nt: TGTGCCAGCAGTTCCAGGGCCATCTCTGGGGCCAACGTCCTGACTTTC

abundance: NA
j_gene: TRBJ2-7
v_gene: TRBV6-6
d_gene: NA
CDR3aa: CASSYPLDPAGAHEQYF
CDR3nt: TGTGCCAGCAGTTACCCCCTAGATCCAGCAGGGGCCCACGAGCAGTACTTC

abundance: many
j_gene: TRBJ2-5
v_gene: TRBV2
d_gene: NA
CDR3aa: CASSAWGTQYF
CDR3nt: TGTGCCAGCAGCGCCTGGGGGACCCAGTACTTC